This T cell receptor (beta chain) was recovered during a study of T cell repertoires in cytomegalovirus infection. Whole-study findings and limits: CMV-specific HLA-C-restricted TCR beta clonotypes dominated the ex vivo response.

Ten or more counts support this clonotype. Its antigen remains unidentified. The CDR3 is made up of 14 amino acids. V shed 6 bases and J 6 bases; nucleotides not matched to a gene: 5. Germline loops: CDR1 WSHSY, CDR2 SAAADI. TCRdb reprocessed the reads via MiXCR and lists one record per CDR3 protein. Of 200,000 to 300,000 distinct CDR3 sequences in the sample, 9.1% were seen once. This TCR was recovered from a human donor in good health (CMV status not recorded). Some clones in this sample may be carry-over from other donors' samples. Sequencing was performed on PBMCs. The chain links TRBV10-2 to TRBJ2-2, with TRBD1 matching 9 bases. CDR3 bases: TGCGCCAGCAGAGCGGACAGGGGTGCCGGGGAGCTGTTTTTT. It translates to CASRADRGAGELFF.